One sample yielded the 22 T cell receptor beta chains listed below, sequenced in a study of shared clonotypes between healthy human individuals. Produced via immunoSEQ multiplex PCR; TCRdb's table is partial and in-frame only. This sample has 1 million to 1.2 million clones; around 77% occur once, and the top ten carry over 0.8%. Sequenced sample: memory CD4+ T cells from PBMCs. Indicated subset: CD45RA-negative fraction. Every receptor here comes from a man in his late teens or twenties in good health. Some clones in this sample may be carry-over from other donors' samples.

The chain uses TRBV28 and TRBJ1-2; D gene uncertain. This CDR3 is 18 amino acids long. V lost 3 bases to trimming and J lost 2 bases, with 22 bases between them. The germline gives CDR1 MDHEN, CDR2 SYDVKM. CDR3: CASSFRAVKRGGNYGYTF. The CDR3 DNA is TGTGCCAGCAGTTTTCGGGCCGTTAAAAGAGGAGGGAACTATGGCTACACCTTC.

The chain has TRBV2 and TRBJ2-7; TRBD2 might be the D (6 bases). V was cut by 9 bases and J by 0 bases, with 9 bases left in between. Germline CDR1 and CDR2: SNHLY and FYNNEI. The CDR3 sequence is 12 residues long. The CDR3 DNA is TGTGCCAGGGGACTCGACTCCTACGAGCAGTACTTC. This sequence encodes CARGLDSYEQYF.

The chain carries TRBV7-2 and TRBJ2-2, with D possibly TRBD2 on 6 matching bases. Trimming stripped 7 bases from V and 0 bases from J, with 15 bases between. Germline V gene data show CDR1 as SGHTA and CDR2 as FQGNSA. The length of the CDR3 is 16 residues. As DNA, the CDR3 is TGTGCCAGCACCTATGGAGGGAACGCGAACACCGGGGAGCTGTTTTTT. Encoded protein: CASTYGGNANTGELFF.

This clone was recorded a few times. This sequence joins TRBV25-1 and TRBJ2-7; D remains unclear. Trimming left V 4 bases short and J 0 bases short, with 7 bases between. Germline CDR1 MGHDK, CDR2 SYGVNS. This CDR3 contains 13 residues. DNA of the CDR3: TGTGCCAGCAGTGGGGCGGCCTCCTACGAGCAGTACTTC. Translating gives CASSGAASYEQYF.

The chain has TRBV18 and TRBJ1-2; 8 bases map to TRBD1. The CDR3 spans 15 residues. From germline, CDR1 is KGHSH and CDR2 LQKENI. V lost 3 bases and J lost 7; bases outside the gene matches: 10. The CDR3 reads CASSPRETGAGGYTF. The DNA for the CDR3 is TGTGCCAGCTCACCCCGGGAGACAGGGGCTGGTGGCTACACCTTC.

The genes are TRBV13 and TRBJ1-3; D not certain. Trimming took 5 bases from V and 0 from J, leaving 11 bases between them. Germline CDR1 PRHDT, CDR2 FYEKMQ (reference sequence). The CDR3 spans 15 residues. The CDR3 coding sequence is TGTGCCAGCAGCACTAGACCGGGCTCTGGAAACACCATATATTTT. It codes for CASSTRPGSGNTIYF.

The CDR3 DNA follows: TGTGCCAGCACCACGCCCGGAGAGACCCAGTACTTC. Protein sequence: CASTTPGETQYF. The chain joins TRBV2 to TRBJ2-5; the D is unclear. Germline V CDR1 and CDR2: SNHLY, FYNNEI. V was clipped by 7 bases and J by 4 bases, with 10 bases between them. CDR3 length equals 12 residues.

The rearrangement uses TRBV18 and TRBJ1-4; D uncertain. V lost 2 bases and J lost 5, with 6 bases in between. CDR1 KGHSH and CDR2 LQKENI come from the germline V gene. There are 13 residues in the CDR3. The DNA of the CDR3 is TGTGCCAGCTCACCAAGCGGGAATGAAAAACTGTTTTTT. Translation gives CASSPSGNEKLFF.

A word on this clone: This sample also contains other DNA sequences that code for the same CDR3. V gene TRBV28 combines with J gene TRBJ1-5; no clear D. From germline, CDR1 is MDHEN and CDR2 SYDVKM. V was clipped by 2 bases and J by 5 bases, with 10 bases between them. The CDR3 has 14 residues. In DNA form, the CDR3 reads TGTGCCAGCAGTTTAAGACGCGGGGATCAGCCCCAGCATTTT. Translating it yields CASSLRRGDQPQHF.

This rearrangement joins TRBV7-6 to TRBJ2-3, with a weak D call TRBD2 (5 bases). CDR3 size: 13 residues. Germline values: CDR1 SGHVS, CDR2 FNYEAQ. With 5 bases removed from V and 3 bases from J, the gap between germline ends came to 9 bases. The CDR3 DNA sequence: TGTGCCAGCAGCCCGAGGGTAACAGATACGCAGTATTTT. Translated: CASSPRVTDTQYF.

This rearrangement joins TRBV9 to TRBJ2-5; TRBD1 matches at 9 bases. This CDR3 contains 17 residues. From germline, CDR1 is SGDLS and CDR2 YYNGEE. V shed 0 bases, J shed 6 bases, and the junction held 12 bases outside the gene matches. This CDR3 reads CASSVAESRTGAQTQYF. In nucleotides, the CDR3 is TGTGCCAGCAGCGTAGCTGAGTCTAGGACAGGGGCACAGACCCAGTACTTC. The variable domain in full, with the rest retrieved from reference TRBV9 and TRBJ2-5, is DSGVTQTPKHLITATGQRVTLRCSPRSGDLSVYWYQQSLDQGLQFLIQYYNGEERAKGNILERFSAQQFPDLHSELNLSSLELGDSALYFCASSVAESRTGAQTQYFGPGTRLLVL.

V gene TRBV19 combines with J gene TRBJ2-7, with D unclear. In germline, CDR1 is LNHDA, CDR2 SQIVND (reference sequence). The CDR3 has 11 residues. The V and J ends lost 3 bases and 3 bases respectively, with 3 bases between them. The CDR3 coding sequence is TGTGCCAGTAGTATGGGCTACGAGCAGTACTTC. Translated, it gives CASSMGYEQYF.

This chain links TRBV28 with TRBJ2-1; D is undetermined. Trimming shortened V by 2 bases and J by 7 bases, and 9 bases separated the two germline ends. Per the germline V gene, CDR1 is MDHEN and CDR2 is SYDVKM. The CDR3 consists of 13 residues. In nucleotides, the CDR3 is TGTGCCAGCAGTTTAGGTTTCCGGAATGAGCAGTTCTTC. This codes for CASSLGFRNEQFF. Drawing the rest from reference TRBV28 and TRBJ2-1, the complete variable domain is DVKVTQSSRYLVKRTGEKVFLECVQDMDHENMFWYRQDPGLGLRLIYFSYDVKMKEKGDIPEGYSVSREKKERFSLILESASTNQTSMYLCASSLGFRNEQFFGPGTRLTVL.

The chain recombines TRBV11-2 with TRBJ2-5; D may be TRBD2 (6 bases). CDR3 length: 15 residues. The germline V and J ends were trimmed by 5 bases and 5 bases, with 18 bases remaining between them. Germline CDR1 SGHAT, CDR2 FQNNGV. In nucleotides, the CDR3 is TGTGCCAGCAGCCCAGGGTGGCTGGCGGGGGAGACCCAGTACTTC. This sequence encodes CASSPGWLAGETQYF.

The rearrangement links TRBV29-1 to TRBJ1-4; no definite D call. Between the trimmed V and J ends, which lost 4 bases and 5 bases, there was a span of 8 bases. The length of the CDR3 is 12 residues. The germline gives CDR1 SQVTM, CDR2 ANQGSEA. The CDR3 loop reads CSVAGGNEKLFF. In DNA, the CDR3 is TGCAGCGTTGCCGGCGGAAATGAAAAACTGTTTTTT.

This clone appeared many times. The chain has TRBV11-2 and TRBJ1-1; 8 bases match TRBD1. Germline loops: CDR1 SGHAT, CDR2 FQNNGV. V lost 1 base, J lost 6 bases, and 4 bases stayed unmatched. The CDR3 consists of 14 residues. CDR3 loop: CASSLGTGPSEAFF. CDR3 DNA sequence: TGTGCCAGCAGCTTAGGGACAGGGCCTTCTGAAGCTTTCTTT.

The J gene is TRBJ1-4, the V gene TRBV15, with D unresolved. The V end lost 1 base, the J end lost 8 bases, and 14 bases lay between the germline ends. Germline V lookup: CDR1 LNHNV, CDR2 YYDKDF (reference sequence). CDR3 length equals 15 residues. CDR3 amino acids: CATSRVSSENEKLFF. CDR3 DNA sequence: TGTGCCACCAGCAGAGTATCGTCGGAAAACGAAAAACTGTTTTTT.

The chain recombines TRBV7-2 with TRBJ1-2; 10 bases line up with TRBD1. After removal of 5 bases from V and 4 bases from J, the junction contained 7 bases not matched to a gene. The CDR3 has 15 amino acids. Germline V gene data show CDR1 as SGHTA and CDR2 as FQGNSA. CDR3 protein: CASSDDRGRGYGYTF. The CDR3 DNA sequence: TGTGCCAGCAGCGACGACAGGGGGCGGGGCTATGGCTACACCTTC.

This chain joins TRBV18 and TRBJ2-7; 7 bases map to TRBD1. V was pared by 2 bases and J by 0 bases, with 4 bases of the junction left unmatched. CDR3 length: 15 residues. Germline lookup yields CDR1 KGHSH and CDR2 LQKENI. The CDR3, as DNA: TGTGCCAGCTCACCAGGACAGGTTAGCTCCTACGAGCAGTACTTC. Translation: CASSPGQVSSYEQYF.

In DNA form, the CDR3 reads TGTGCCAGTAGCCAATACGGGACACCGGGGGCCTATGGCTACACCTTC. Protein product: CASSQYGTPGAYGYTF. The rearrangement uses TRBV19 and TRBJ1-2, with D perhaps matching TRBD1 (6 bases). The CDR3 sequence is 16 residues long. V gave up 6 bases and J gave up 4 bases, with 21 bases separating them. Germline V gene lookup returns CDR1 LNHDA and CDR2 SQIVND (reference sequence).

This chain connects TRBV7-3 to TRBJ1-1; no clear D. V lost 0 bases and J lost 6, with 11 bases in between. This CDR3 comprises 14 residues. Germline V gene sequence: CDR1 SGHTA, CDR2 FQGTGA. The CDR3 is CASSLTSHSPEAFF. CDR3 in DNA: TGTGCCAGCAGCTTAACATCGCACAGCCCTGAAGCTTTCTTT. The variable domain in full, with the rest retrieved from reference TRBV7-3 and TRBJ1-1, is GAGVSQTPSNKVTEKGKYVELRCDPISGHTALYWYRQSLGQGPEFLIYFQGTGAADDSGLPNDRFFAVRPEGSVSTLKIQRTERGDSAVYLCASSLTSHSPEAFFGQGTRLTVV.

The chain is built from TRBV28 and TRBJ2-3; perhaps TRBD1 as D (5 bases). V was trimmed by 3 bases and J by 0 bases, leaving 10 bases between them. The CDR3 length is 15 residues. Germline V lookup: CDR1 MDHEN, CDR2 SYDVKM. CDR3 in amino acids: CASSFQGRSTDTQYF. Here the CDR3 DNA reads TGTGCCAGCAGTTTTCAGGGCCGAAGCACAGATACGCAGTATTTT.